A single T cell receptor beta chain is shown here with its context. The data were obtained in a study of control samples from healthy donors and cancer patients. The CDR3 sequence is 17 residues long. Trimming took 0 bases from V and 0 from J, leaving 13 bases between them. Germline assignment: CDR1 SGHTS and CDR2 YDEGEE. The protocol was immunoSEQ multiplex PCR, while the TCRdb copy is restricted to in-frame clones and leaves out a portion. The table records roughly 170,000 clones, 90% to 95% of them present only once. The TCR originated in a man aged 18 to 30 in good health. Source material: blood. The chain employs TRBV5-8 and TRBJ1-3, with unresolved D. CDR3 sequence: CASSLEIQNFSGNTIYF. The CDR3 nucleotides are TGTGCCAGCAGCTTGGAAATACAGAATTTCTCTGGAAACACCATATATTTT.